This TCR beta chain was sequenced in a study of T cells after yellow fever vaccination. The CDR3 spans 16 residues. Per germline, CDR1 MGHRA and CDR2 YSYEKL. After removal of 0 bases from V and 5 bases from J, the junction contained 6 bases not matched to a gene. Study-level findings and limits: Abundant contaminating clonotypes from the bulk population could appear in FACS-sorted repertoires. The CD4 compartment and the CD8 compartment contained a small share of clonotypes in common. Peaking faster, on day 5 versus 15, the secondary response was nonetheless weaker.

Note on this clonotype: Antigen unknown.

TCRdb itself ran the 5' RACE reads through MiXCR, one entry per CDR3 protein. The table has approximately 300,000 distinct CDR3 sequences, 6.8% seen once. This clonotype was obtained from a man aged 18 to 30 who received the YFV17D yellow fever vaccine. The chain links TRBV4-1 to TRBJ1-2; 10 bases are a match to TRBD1. This material consisted of PBMCs, taken approximately 40 days after the first yellow fever vaccination. CDR3 sequence reads: CASSQERDRGGYGYTF. CDR3 nucleotide sequence: TGCGCCAGCAGCCAAGAGAGGGACAGGGGTGGGTATGGCTACACCTTC.